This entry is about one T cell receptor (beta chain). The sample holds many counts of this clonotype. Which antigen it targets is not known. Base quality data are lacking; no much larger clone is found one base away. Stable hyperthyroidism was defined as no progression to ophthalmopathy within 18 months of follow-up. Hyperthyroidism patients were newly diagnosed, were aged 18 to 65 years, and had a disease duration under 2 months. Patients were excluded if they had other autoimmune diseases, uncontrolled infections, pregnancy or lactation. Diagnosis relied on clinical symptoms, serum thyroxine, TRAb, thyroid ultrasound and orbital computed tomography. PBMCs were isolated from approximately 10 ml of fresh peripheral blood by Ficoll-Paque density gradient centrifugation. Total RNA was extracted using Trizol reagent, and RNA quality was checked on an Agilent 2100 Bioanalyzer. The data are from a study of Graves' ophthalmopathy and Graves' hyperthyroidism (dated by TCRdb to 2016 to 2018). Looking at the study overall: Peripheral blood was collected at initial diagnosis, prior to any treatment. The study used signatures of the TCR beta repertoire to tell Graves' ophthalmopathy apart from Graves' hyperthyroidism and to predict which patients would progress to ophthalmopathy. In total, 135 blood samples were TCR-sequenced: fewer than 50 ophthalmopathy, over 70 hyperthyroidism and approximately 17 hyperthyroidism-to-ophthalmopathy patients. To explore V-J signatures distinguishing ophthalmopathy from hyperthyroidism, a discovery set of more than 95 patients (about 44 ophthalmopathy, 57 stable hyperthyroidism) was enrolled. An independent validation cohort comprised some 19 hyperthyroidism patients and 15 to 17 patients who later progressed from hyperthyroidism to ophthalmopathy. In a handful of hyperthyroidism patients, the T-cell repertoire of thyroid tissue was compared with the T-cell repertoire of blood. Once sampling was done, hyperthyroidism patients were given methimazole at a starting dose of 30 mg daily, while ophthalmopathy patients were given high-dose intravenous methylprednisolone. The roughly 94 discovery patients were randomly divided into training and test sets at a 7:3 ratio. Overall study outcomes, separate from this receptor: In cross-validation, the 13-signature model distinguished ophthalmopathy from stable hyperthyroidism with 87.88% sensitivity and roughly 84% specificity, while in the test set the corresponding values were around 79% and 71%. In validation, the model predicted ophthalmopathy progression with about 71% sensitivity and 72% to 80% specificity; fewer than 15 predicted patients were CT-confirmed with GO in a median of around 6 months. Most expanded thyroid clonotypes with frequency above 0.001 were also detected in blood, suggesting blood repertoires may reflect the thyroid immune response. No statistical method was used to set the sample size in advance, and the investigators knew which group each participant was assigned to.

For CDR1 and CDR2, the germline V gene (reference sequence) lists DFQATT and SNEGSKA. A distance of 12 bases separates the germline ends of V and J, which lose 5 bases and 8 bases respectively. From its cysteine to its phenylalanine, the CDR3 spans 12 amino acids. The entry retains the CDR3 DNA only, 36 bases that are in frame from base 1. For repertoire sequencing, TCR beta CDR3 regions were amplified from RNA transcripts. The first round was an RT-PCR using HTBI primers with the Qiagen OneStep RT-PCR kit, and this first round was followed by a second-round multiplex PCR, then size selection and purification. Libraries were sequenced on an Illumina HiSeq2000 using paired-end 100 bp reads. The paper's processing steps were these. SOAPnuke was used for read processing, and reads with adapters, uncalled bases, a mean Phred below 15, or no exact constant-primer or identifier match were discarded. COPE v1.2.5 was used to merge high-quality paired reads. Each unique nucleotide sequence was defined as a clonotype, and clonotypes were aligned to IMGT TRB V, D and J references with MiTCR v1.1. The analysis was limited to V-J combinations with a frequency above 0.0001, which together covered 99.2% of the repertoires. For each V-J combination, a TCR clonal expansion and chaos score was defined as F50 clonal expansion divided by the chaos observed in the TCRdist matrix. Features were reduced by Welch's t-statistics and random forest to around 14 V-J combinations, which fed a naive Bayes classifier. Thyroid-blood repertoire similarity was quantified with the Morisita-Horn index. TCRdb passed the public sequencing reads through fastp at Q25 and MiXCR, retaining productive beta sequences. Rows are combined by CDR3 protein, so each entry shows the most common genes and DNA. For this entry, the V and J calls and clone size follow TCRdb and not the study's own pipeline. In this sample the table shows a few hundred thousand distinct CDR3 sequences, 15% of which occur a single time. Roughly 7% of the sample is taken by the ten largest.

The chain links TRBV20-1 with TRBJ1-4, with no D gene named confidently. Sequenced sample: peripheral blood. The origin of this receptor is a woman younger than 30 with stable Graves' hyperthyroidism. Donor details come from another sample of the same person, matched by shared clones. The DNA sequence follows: TGCAGTGCTCTAATAGGTTACGAAAAACTGTTTTTT. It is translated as CSALIGYEKLFF.